Each of the 15 T cell receptor beta chains below was sequenced from the same sample in a study of T-cell reconstitution after alpha-beta-depleted transplantation in children. Unique molecular identifiers were incorporated into the prepared TCRbeta library. TCRdb independently ran MiXCR on the PCR reads; one entry per CDR3 protein. The table lists around 600,000 distinct CDR3 sequences, roughly 17% of them singletons. The material sequenced was PBMCs from the stem cell graft donor, taken from the stem cell graft. The receptors were gathered from a human donor who donated a stem cell graft to a child with acute myeloid leukemia.

At least ten counts were recorded for this clonotype. V and J are TRBV20-1 and TRBJ1-2; D ambiguous. V shed 5 bases and J shed 7 bases, with 11 bases lying between them. CDR1 DFQATT and CDR2 SNEGSKA come from the germline V gene (reference sequence). The length of the CDR3 is 11 residues. CDR3 sequence (DNA): TGCAGTGCTCCTGACTTGGGTGGCTACACCTTC. It translates to CSAPDLGGYTF.

The V call is TRBV11-2, the J call TRBJ1-1, with D maybe TRBD1 (5 bases). There are 16 residues in the CDR3. V lost 2 bases and J lost 3, with 16 bases in between. The germline gives CDR1 SGHAT, CDR2 FQNNGV. CDR3 DNA: TGTGCCAGCAGCTTATGGGGGGACGGGGGAGACACTGAAGCTTTCTTT. Translated: CASSLWGDGGDTEAFF. Full variable domain (outside the CDR3, taken from reference TRBV11-2 and TRBJ1-1): EAGVAQSPRYKIIEKRQSVAFWCNPISGHATLYWYQQILGQGPKLLIQFQNNGVVDDSQLPKDRFSAERLKGVDSTLKIQPAKLEDSAVYLCASSLWGDGGDTEAFFGQGTRLTVV.

The DNA of the CDR3 is TGTGCCAGCTCACCAGGGTCAAGGGGAGGCTACGAGCAGTACTTC. Translated: CASSPGSRGGYEQYF. The chain links TRBV18 to TRBJ2-7, with a possible D match to TRBD2 (6 bases). Germline CDR1 is KGHSH and CDR2 is LQKENI. The CDR3 spans 15 residues. Trimming pared 2 bases from V and 3 bases from J, leaving 14 bases between.

This clonotype was seen ten or more times. The chain links TRBV20-1 to TRBJ1-4, with 10 bases that match TRBD1. The germline gives CDR1 DFQATT, CDR2 SNEGSKA (reference sequence). V lost 4 bases and J lost 6; bases outside the gene matches: 5. The CDR3 length is 14 residues. CDR3 sequence reads: CSAKAGTGDEKLFF. Written as DNA, the CDR3 is TGCAGTGCTAAGGCCGGGACAGGGGATGAAAAACTGTTTTTT.

This clonotype was observed at least ten times. This chain joins TRBV6-1 and TRBJ1-2, with no clear D. The CDR3 totals 13 residues. CDR1 and CDR2 from the germline V gene are MNHNS and SASEGT. V was pared by 5 bases and J by 8 bases, with 15 bases between. The CDR3 protein is CASSRLAQTGYTF. DNA for the CDR3: TGTGCCAGCAGTCGTCTAGCCCAGACGGGCTACACCTTC.

This clonotype was observed a few times. This rearrangement joins TRBV7-2 to TRBJ2-3; TRBD2 might be the D (6 bases). Per the germline V gene, CDR1 is SGHTA and CDR2 is FQGNSA. The germline V and J ends were trimmed by 5 bases and 2 bases, with 14 bases remaining between them. The CDR3 spans 15 residues. The DNA of the CDR3 is TGTGCCAGCAGCCGACCGGGACTTTCCACAGATACGCAGTATTTT. Its translation: CASSRPGLSTDTQYF.

Ten or more counts support this clonotype. The rearrangement joins TRBV6-1 to TRBJ1-6, with TRBD1 identical over 8 bases. CDR3 length equals 15 residues. Trimming took 8 bases from V and 1 from J; bases not matched to a gene: 4. Germline V gene sequence: CDR1 MNHNS, CDR2 SASEGT. DNA for the CDR3: TGTGCCAGCGGACAGGGATTATCCTATAATTCACCCCTCCACTTT. It yields the protein CASGQGLSYNSPLHF.

This chain joins TRBV5-1 and TRBJ1-6, with D perhaps matching TRBD1 (5 bases). The V and J ends lost 6 bases and 0 bases respectively, with 19 bases between them. Germline CDR1 and CDR2: SGHRS and YFSETQ. The CDR3 contains 18 residues. The CDR3 protein is CASNPGGGPSSYNSPLHF. CDR3 nucleotide sequence: TGCGCCAGCAACCCAGGCGGGGGACCCAGCTCCTATAATTCACCCCTCCACTTT.

V usage is TRBV5-5 and J usage is TRBJ2-3, with D possibly being TRBD2 (6 bases). CDR1 SGHKS and CDR2 YYEKEE come from the germline V gene (reference sequence). The CDR3 has 13 amino acids. V lost 3 bases, J lost 4 bases, and 9 bases lay in between. The CDR3: CASSWRGSDTQYF. CDR3 nucleotide sequence: TGTGCCAGCAGCTGGAGGGGTTCAGATACGCAGTATTTT. The variable domain in full, with the rest retrieved from reference TRBV5-5 and TRBJ2-3, is DAGVTQSPTHLIKTRGQQVTLRCSPISGHKSVSWYQQVLGQGPQFIFQYYEKEERGRGNFPDRFSARQFPNYSSELNVNALLLGDSALYLCASSWRGSDTQYFGPGTRLTVL.

This clonotype was counted at least ten times. V and J are TRBV7-9 and TRBJ2-7; D possibly corresponds to TRBD1 (5 bases). Trimming removed 7 bases at V and 2 bases at J, with 15 bases between. This CDR3 contains 14 residues. CDR1 and CDR2 (germline): SEHNR, FQNEAQ (reference sequence). The CDR3 bases are TGTGCCAGCAATCCTTCAGGGATCACCTACGAGCAGTACTTC. Amino acids: CASNPSGITYEQYF.

In this sample, this clonotype turned up a few times. The chain employs TRBV20-1 and TRBJ1-6; 7 nucleotides match TRBD1. The germline CDR1 and CDR2 sequences are DFQATT and SNEGSKA (reference sequence). V lost 3 bases, J lost 5 bases, and 7 bases stayed unmatched. The CDR3 is made up of 15 amino acids. The CDR3 loop is CSARGGGYDNSPLHF. The CDR3 coding sequence is TGCAGTGCTAGGGGAGGGGGCTACGATAATTCACCCCTCCACTTT.

There are a few counts of this clonotype. The chain links TRBV20-1 to TRBJ1-4; 7 bases map to TRBD1. This CDR3 comprises 13 residues. CDR1 and CDR2 (germline): DFQATT, SNEGSKA (reference sequence). The V and J ends lost 4 bases and 7 bases, in that order; junction bases with no gene match: 6. The CDR3 sequence: CSAKRGLAEKLFF. The CDR3 DNA sequence: TGCAGTGCTAAGAGGGGGCTGGCTGAAAAACTGTTTTTT.

In its sample, this clonotype was seen a few times. This chain connects TRBV7-2 to TRBJ2-5, with a possible D match to TRBD2 (6 bases). Germline assignment: CDR1 SGHTA and CDR2 FQGNSA. Trimming removed 6 bases from V and 1 base from J, with 9 bases in between. This CDR3 comprises 13 residues. This CDR3 reads CASRSGPQETQYF. In DNA form, the CDR3 reads TGTGCCAGCAGGAGCGGGCCCCAAGAGACCCAGTACTTC.

With respect to this clonotype: This may arise from a read error, as a much more abundant clone is one base away. This chain connects TRBV12-3 or TRBV12-4 to TRBJ2-1; 8 bases line up with TRBD2. The CDR3 has 15 amino acids. The chain's CDR3 is CASSLASGARNDQFF. CDR3 DNA sequence: TGTGCCAGCAGTTTAGCTAGCGGGGCCCGCAATGACCAGTTCTTC.

This clonotype was counted many times. The V call is TRBV20-1, the J call TRBJ2-1; TRBD2 agrees at 7 bases. Trimming took 0 bases from V and 7 from J; bases not matched to a gene: 3. Germline CDR1 and CDR2: DFQATT and SNEGSKA (reference sequence). This CDR3 has 13 residues. CDR3 residues: CSAREWGGNEQFF. The CDR3 DNA follows: TGCAGTGCTAGAGAGTGGGGAGGGAATGAGCAGTTCTTC.